Shown below are 31 T cell receptor beta chains from a single sample sequenced in a study of T cell responses to AZD1222 COVID-19 vaccine. Assay used: immunoSEQ multiplex PCR; TCRdb lists only in-frame clones, some missing. The sample has more than 50,000 clones, around 80% seen once; the top ten hold about 19%. Sequenced material: peripheral blood, taken on day 0 of AZD1222 vaccination. Receptors originate from an adult in good health.

The genes are TRBV19 and TRBJ2-3; 10 bases agree with TRBD2. The germline V gene encodes CDR1 LNHDA and CDR2 SQIVND (reference sequence). The CDR3 has 14 amino acids. V lost 0 bases to trimming and J lost 12 bases; unmatched junction nucleotides: 6. This chain's CDR3 is CASSIDYGLAEQYF. The CDR3 bases are TGTGCCAGTAGTATAGATTACGGACTAGCGGAACAGTATTTT.

This clone was seen a handful of times. This chain uses TRBV5-6 with TRBJ1-5; tentative D call: TRBD1 (5 bases). V lost 0 bases and J 1 base, leaving 11 bases between the germline ends. The CDR3 length is 16 residues. The V gene's germline CDR1 is SGHDT and CDR2 YYEEEE. Here the CDR3 reads CASSLGGQGSNQPQHF. CDR3 nucleotide sequence: TGTGCCAGCAGCTTGGGTGGGCAGGGAAGCAATCAGCCCCAGCATTTT.

This clone was seen just once. The rearrangement joins TRBV3-1 (or the pseudogene TRBV3-2) to TRBJ2-1; D possibly corresponds to TRBD2 (6 bases). V shed 5 bases and J shed 5 bases, with 10 bases lying between them. Germline CDR1 is LGHDT and CDR2 is YNNKEL (reference sequence). The CDR3 is made up of 13 amino acids. The CDR3 nucleotides are TGTGCCAGCAGCTTTGGGACTGACAATGAGCAGTTCTTC. Amino acid sequence: CASSFGTDNEQFF.

CDR3 nucleotide sequence: TGTGCCAGCAGCTTAGGGACTAGCGCTTACAATGAGCAGTTCTTC. Translated, it gives CASSLGTSAYNEQFF. The genes are TRBV7-6 and TRBJ2-1; 9 nucleotides agree with TRBD2. The CDR3 runs to 15 residues. Germline V lookup: CDR1 SGHVS, CDR2 FNYEAQ. The junction had 2 bases not matched to a gene; V was cut back by 1 base and J by 4 bases.

The chain uses TRBV12-5 and TRBJ1-3, with D perhaps matching TRBD1 (6 bases). The CDR3 runs 15 residues. Germline values: CDR1 LGHNT, CDR2 FRNRAP. The V and J ends lost 4 bases and 1 base respectively, with 11 bases between them. CDR3 loop: CASGWWGPSGNTIYF. CDR3 bases: TGTGCTAGTGGTTGGTGGGGGCCTTCTGGAAACACCATATATTTT.

The table lists this clone with a count of one. V is TRBV10-3 and J is TRBJ1-2, with D unresolved. The ends were cut back, 3 bases at V and 4 bases at J, with 6 bases in the middle. This CDR3 has 12 amino acids. Germline lookup yields CDR1 ENHRY and CDR2 SYGVKD. The CDR3 DNA is TGTGCCATCAGTGATTACAGCTATGGCTACACCTTC. It encodes CAISDYSYGYTF.

This clone was detected once. V gene TRBV15 combines with J gene TRBJ2-7, with 7 bases identical to TRBD1. From germline, CDR1 is LNHNV and CDR2 YYDKDF (reference sequence). Germline trimming cut 0 bases from V and 6 bases from J; bases unmatched to any gene: 11. The CDR3 is 16 amino acids. DNA for the CDR3: TGTGCCACCAGCAGAGAGAAGGGGGCAGGACCCTTCGAGCAGTACTTC. Protein sequence: CATSREKGAGPFEQYF.

This clone was counted a single time. The V call is TRBV2, the J call TRBJ2-5; weak D call: TRBD1 (5 bases). The CDR3 has 14 residues. Germline V gene lookup returns CDR1 SNHLY and CDR2 FYNNEI. V gave up 4 bases and J gave up 2 bases, with 11 bases separating them. CDR3 in amino acids: CASSAQGLQETQYF. The CDR3 nucleotides read TGTGCCAGCAGTGCCCAGGGTTTACAAGAGACCCAGTACTTC.

The chain couples TRBV19 to TRBJ2-2; 13 bases line up with TRBD2. In germline, CDR1 is LNHDA, CDR2 SQIVND (reference sequence). The CDR3 runs to 16 residues. V was pared by 7 bases and J by 4 bases, with 6 bases of the junction left unmatched. The CDR3 nucleotides are TGTGCCAGTACGCCCGGACTAGCGGGAGCCACCGGGGAGCTGTTTTTT. It translates to CASTPGLAGATGELFF. The complete variable domain, with remaining parts taken from reference TRBV19 and TRBJ2-2, reads DGGITQSPKYLFRKEGQNVTLSCEQNLNHDAMYWYRQDPGQGLRLIYYSQIVNDFQKGDIAEGYSVSREKKESFPLTVTSAQKNPTAFYLCASTPGLAGATGELFFGEGSRLTVL.

The V call is TRBV24-1, the J call TRBJ2-7; 7 bases are a match to TRBD2. V lost 5 bases to trimming and J lost 3 bases; unmatched junction nucleotides: 0. Germline V gives CDR1 KGHDR, CDR2 SFDVKD. This CDR3 spans 12 amino acids. Here the CDR3 reads CATSGGSYEQYF. The CDR3 DNA sequence: TGTGCCACCAGTGGCGGGAGCTACGAGCAGTACTTC.

The V and J genes are TRBV19 and TRBJ2-2, with 8 positions matching TRBD1. The V gene's germline CDR1 is LNHDA and CDR2 SQIVND (reference sequence). The CDR3 is made up of 15 amino acids. The V and J ends lost 2 bases and 4 bases, in that order; junction bases with no gene match: 3. The CDR3: CASSIQGAATGELFF. The CDR3 coding sequence is TGTGCCAGTAGTATACAGGGGGCAGCCACCGGGGAGCTGTTTTTT.

The chain uses TRBV28 and TRBJ1-5; D call uncertain. The V gene's germline CDR1 is MDHEN and CDR2 SYDVKM. The V end was cut by 3 bases, the J end by 2 bases, with 5 bases between. CDR3 length: 13 amino acids. The CDR3 loop reads CASSLDGNQPQHF. DNA for the CDR3: TGTGCCAGCAGTTTGGACGGCAATCAGCCCCAGCATTTT.

The chain joins TRBV30 to TRBJ1-1; D is undetermined. CDR3 length: 12 amino acids. V was trimmed by 4 bases and J by 3 bases, leaving 9 bases between them. The germline V gene encodes CDR1 GTSNPN and CDR2 SVGIG (reference sequence). CDR3 nucleotides: TGTGCCTGGATGCGGGAGGACACTGAAGCTTTCTTT. Translated, it gives CAWMREDTEAFF.

This chain links TRBV6-5 with TRBJ2-3, with a weak D call TRBD2 (6 bases). The length of the CDR3 is 14 residues. The V gene's germline CDR1 is MNHEY and CDR2 SVGAGI. V dropped 4 bases and J dropped 2 bases, with 10 bases sitting between them. CDR3 sequence: CASSWRETTDTQYF. The CDR3 coding sequence is TGTGCCAGCAGTTGGCGGGAAACCACAGATACGCAGTATTTT.

This clone was counted a single time. The J gene is TRBJ1-3, the V gene TRBV5-4; possible D gene TRBD1, 6 bases. This CDR3 has 15 amino acids. Per germline, CDR1 SGHNT and CDR2 YYREEE (reference sequence). Trimming cost V 3 bases and J 4 bases, with 14 bases left between them. CDR3 sequence (DNA): TGTGCCAGCAGCTCTTATACAGGGTCAGGAAACACCATATATTTT. Its translation is CASSSYTGSGNTIYF.

This clone has only a few counts. The chain has TRBV11-2 and TRBJ2-4, with D maybe TRBD1 (6 bases). Per the germline V gene, CDR1 is SGHAT and CDR2 is FQNNGV. The CDR3 sequence is 17 residues long. Trimming pared 3 bases from V and 6 bases from J, leaving 21 bases between. The CDR3: CASSFNVFRDKGNIQYF. The CDR3 DNA reads as TGTGCCAGCAGCTTTAATGTCTTTCGGGACAAAGGAAACATTCAGTACTTC.

This chain links TRBV5-5 with TRBJ1-6; the match to TRBD1 covers 7 bases. V was clipped by 4 bases and J by 5 bases; unmatched bases: 3. Germline V lookup: CDR1 SGHKS, CDR2 YYEKEE (reference sequence). The length of the CDR3 is 14 residues. The CDR3 DNA follows: TGTGCCAGCAGCGAACAGGGGCATAATTCACCCCTCCACTTT. It translates to CASSEQGHNSPLHF.

This rearrangement joins TRBV6-1 to TRBJ1-1; D unresolved. V shed 2 bases and J shed 3 bases, with 10 bases lying between them. Germline CDR1 is MNHNS and CDR2 is SASEGT. The CDR3 spans 14 residues. CDR3 sequence: CASSEIEGYTEAFF. The CDR3 DNA sequence: TGTGCCAGCAGTGAAATAGAGGGATACACTGAAGCTTTCTTT.

Only one count was recorded for this clone. The chain is built from TRBV11-2 and TRBJ2-5, with D hard to call. Per germline, CDR1 SGHAT and CDR2 FQNNGV. The CDR3 loop spans 13 amino acids. The V end was cut by 6 bases, the J end by 7 bases, with 15 bases between. CDR3 nucleotides: TGTGCCAGCAGGCAATCCCTGGACGGGACCCAGTACTTC. Encoded protein: CASRQSLDGTQYF.

This sequence joins TRBV5-1 and TRBJ2-1, with 10 bases that match TRBD2. The CDR3 length is 14 residues. J gave up 7 bases and V 0 bases, and 1 base lay outside the gene matches. Germline V gene lookup returns CDR1 SGHRS and CDR2 YFSETQ. The CDR3 sequence: CASSLELAGNEQFF. Written as DNA, the CDR3 is TGCGCCAGCAGCTTGGAACTAGCGGGGAATGAGCAGTTCTTC.

The table lists this clone with a few counts. The CDR3 bases are TGTGCCAGCAGTGAAGCCAGTTGGAATGTTGTGCAGTACTTC. Encoded protein: CASSEASWNVVQYF. This chain links TRBV6-1 with TRBJ2-7; the D is unclear. This CDR3 spans 14 amino acids. The germline V gene encodes CDR1 MNHNS and CDR2 SASEGT. V lost 0 bases, J lost 9 bases, and 15 bases lay in between.

The chain is built from TRBV19 and TRBJ2-1; D gene uncertain. There are 17 residues in the CDR3. V was clipped by 6 bases and J by 3 bases, with 21 bases between them. Per the germline V gene, CDR1 is LNHDA and CDR2 is SQIVND (reference sequence). In DNA form, the CDR3 reads TGTGCCAGTAGCCCCAACCCCACTACCGGCTTCTACAATGAGCAGTTCTTC. Translated, it gives CASSPNPTTGFYNEQFF.

The V call is TRBV19, the J call TRBJ2-7; 14 bases are shared with TRBD2. Germline V gene data show CDR1 as LNHDA and CDR2 as SQIVND (reference sequence). Trimming cost V 5 bases and J 3 bases; bases outside gene matches: 6. The CDR3 sequence is 16 residues long. In DNA form, the CDR3 reads TGTGCCAGTAGTTCCCGCGGGACTAGCGGGAGCTACGAGCAGTACTTC. Its translation: CASSSRGTSGSYEQYF.

This clone appeared a few times. The chain recombines TRBV7-2 with TRBJ2-6, with 7 positions matching TRBD1. V shed 10 bases, J shed 0 bases, and the junction held 6 bases outside the gene matches. Per germline, CDR1 SGHTA and CDR2 FQGNSA. The CDR3 has 15 amino acids. This CDR3 is CATDRDASGANVLTF. CDR3 coding DNA: TGTGCCACCGACAGGGATGCCTCTGGGGCCAACGTCCTGACTTTC.

The chain is built from TRBV19 and TRBJ1-2; D is undetermined. Germline V gene data show CDR1 as LNHDA and CDR2 as SQIVND (reference sequence). V was pared by 4 bases and J by 0 bases, with 9 bases between. This CDR3 comprises 14 residues. The CDR3 DNA follows: TGTGCCAGTAGTACGGGGTGGACTAACTATGGCTACACCTTC. This sequence encodes CASSTGWTNYGYTF.

The CDR3 is CASSPWTHTEAFF. Written as DNA, the CDR3 is TGCGCCAGCAGCCCCTGGACTCACACTGAAGCTTTCTTT. The chain carries TRBV4-3 and TRBJ1-1; no reliable D call. Germline-derived CDR1 and CDR2 are LGHNA and YSLEER. The CDR3 sequence is 13 residues long. Trimming removed 4 bases at V and 3 bases at J, with 9 bases between.

The chain has TRBV2 and TRBJ2-2; 7 nucleotides match TRBD1. J was trimmed by 1 base and V by 5 bases; bases with no gene match: 7. CDR1 is SNHLY, CDR2 FYNNEI, per germline. The CDR3 spans 16 residues. CDR3 residues: CASSLTDRENTGELFF. CDR3 nucleotide sequence: TGTGCCAGCAGTTTGACTGACAGGGAGAACACCGGGGAGCTGTTTTTT. The variable domain in full, with the rest retrieved from reference TRBV2 and TRBJ2-2, is EPEVTQTPSHQVTQMGQEVILRCVPISNHLYFYWYRQILGQKVEFLVSFYNNEISEKSEIFDDQFSVERPDGSNFTLKIRSTKLEDSAMYFCASSLTDRENTGELFFGEGSRLTVL.

The chain carries TRBV6-6 and TRBJ2-2; TRBD1 is a possible D gene (6 bases). The CDR3 is 13 residues long. Germline CDR1 reads MNHNY; CDR2 reads SVGAGI (reference sequence). DNA of the CDR3: TGTGTTACAAACAGGGATAACACCGGGGAGCTGTTTTTT. Its protein product is CVTNRDNTGELFF.

This sequence joins TRBV10-3 and TRBJ2-7, with 8 positions matching TRBD2. CDR3 length: 15 amino acids. From germline, CDR1 is ENHRY and CDR2 SYGVKD. The V and J ends lost 3 bases and 5 bases, in that order; junction bases with no gene match: 9. CDR3 protein: CAISERTGGRDEQYF. CDR3 DNA: TGTGCCATCAGTGAAAGGACGGGAGGGCGTGACGAGCAGTACTTC.

This chain uses TRBV5-1 with TRBJ1-1; D gene uncertain. There are 14 residues in the CDR3. Germline loops: CDR1 SGHRS, CDR2 YFSETQ. The ends were cut back, 4 bases at V and 0 bases at J, with 10 bases in the middle. The CDR3 bases are TGCGCCAGCAGCCCCGGTTTCATGAACACTGAAGCTTTCTTT. Translation gives CASSPGFMNTEAFF.

The genes are TRBV5-4 and TRBJ1-2; D uncertain. CDR3 length: 13 residues. Germline CDR1 SGHNT, CDR2 YYREEE (reference sequence). The V and J ends lost 3 bases and 5 bases respectively, with 11 bases between them. The CDR3 DNA reads TGTGCCAGCAGCTCACGGACCGGGTATGGCTACACCTTC. Translated: CASSSRTGYGYTF.